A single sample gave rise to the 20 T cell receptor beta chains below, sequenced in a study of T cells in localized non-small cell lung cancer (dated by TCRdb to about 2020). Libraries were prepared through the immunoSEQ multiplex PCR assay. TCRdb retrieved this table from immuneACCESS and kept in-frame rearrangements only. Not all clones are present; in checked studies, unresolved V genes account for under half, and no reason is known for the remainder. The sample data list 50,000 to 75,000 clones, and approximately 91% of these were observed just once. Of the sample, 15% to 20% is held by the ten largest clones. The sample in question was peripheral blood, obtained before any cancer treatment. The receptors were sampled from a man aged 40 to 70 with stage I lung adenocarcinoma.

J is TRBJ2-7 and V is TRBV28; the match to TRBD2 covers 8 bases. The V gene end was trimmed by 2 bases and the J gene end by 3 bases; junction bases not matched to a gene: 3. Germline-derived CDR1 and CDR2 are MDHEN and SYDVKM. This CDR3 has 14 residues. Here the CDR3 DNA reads TGTGCCAGCAGTTTAACTAGCGGCTTCTACGAGCAGTACTTC. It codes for CASSLTSGFYEQYF.

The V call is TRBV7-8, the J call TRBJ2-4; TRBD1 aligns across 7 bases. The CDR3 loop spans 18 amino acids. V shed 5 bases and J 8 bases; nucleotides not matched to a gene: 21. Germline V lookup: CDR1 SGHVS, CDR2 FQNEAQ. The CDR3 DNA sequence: TGTGCCAGCAGCCGAGCCGGCCGACAAAACAGGGGCAGGGACATTCAGTACTTC. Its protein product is CASSRAGRQNRGRDIQYF.

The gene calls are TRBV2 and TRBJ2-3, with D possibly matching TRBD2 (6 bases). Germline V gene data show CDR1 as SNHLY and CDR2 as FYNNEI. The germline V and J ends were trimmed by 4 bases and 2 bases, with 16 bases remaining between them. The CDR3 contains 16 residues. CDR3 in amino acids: CASSAERGVPTDTQYF. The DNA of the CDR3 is TGTGCCAGCAGTGCAGAGCGCGGGGTCCCCACAGATACGCAGTATTTT.

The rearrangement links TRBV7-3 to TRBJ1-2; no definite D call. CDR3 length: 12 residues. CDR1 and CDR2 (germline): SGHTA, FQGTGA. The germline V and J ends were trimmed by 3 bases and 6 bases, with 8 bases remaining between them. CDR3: CASSFGGNGYTF. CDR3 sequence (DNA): TGTGCCAGCAGCTTTGGAGGGAATGGCTACACCTTC.

CDR3 in amino acids: CASSGRGGTGEGKLFF. The DNA of the CDR3 is TGTGCCAGCAGTGGGAGGGGCGGGACAGGGGAAGGAAAACTGTTTTTT. The chain recombines TRBV6-1 with TRBJ1-4, with 10 bases that match TRBD1. CDR3 length: 16 amino acids. Germline loops: CDR1 MNHNS, CDR2 SASEGT. V was clipped by 4 bases and J by 10 bases; unmatched bases: 12.

Written as DNA, the CDR3 is TGTGCCACCCGGCCGGGGACAGGGAGCAATCAGCCCCAGCATTTT. Its protein is CATRPGTGSNQPQHF. V usage is TRBV2 and J usage is TRBJ1-5; 9 bases align to TRBD1. The CDR3 runs to 15 residues. V was pared by 10 bases and J by 1 base, with 8 bases of the junction left unmatched. Per germline, CDR1 SNHLY and CDR2 FYNNEI.

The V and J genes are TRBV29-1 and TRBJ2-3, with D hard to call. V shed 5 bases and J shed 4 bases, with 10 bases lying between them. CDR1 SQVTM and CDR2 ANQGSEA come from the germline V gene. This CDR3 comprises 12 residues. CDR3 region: CSVSGQSDTQYF. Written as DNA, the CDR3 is TGCAGCGTTTCCGGTCAATCAGATACGCAGTATTTT.

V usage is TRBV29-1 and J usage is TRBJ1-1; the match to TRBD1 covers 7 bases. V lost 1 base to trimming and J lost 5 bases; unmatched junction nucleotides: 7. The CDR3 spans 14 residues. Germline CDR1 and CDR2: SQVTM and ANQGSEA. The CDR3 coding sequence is TGCAGCGTTGAAGTAACTCCAGGGGGGACTGAAGCTTTCTTT. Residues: CSVEVTPGGTEAFF.

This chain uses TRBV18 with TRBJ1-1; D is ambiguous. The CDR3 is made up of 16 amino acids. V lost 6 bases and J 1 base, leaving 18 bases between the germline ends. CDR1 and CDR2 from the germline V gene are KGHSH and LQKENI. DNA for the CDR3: TGTGCCAGCTCCCCTCAGGAAAGAACCCCGAACACTGAAGCTTTCTTT. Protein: CASSPQERTPNTEAFF.

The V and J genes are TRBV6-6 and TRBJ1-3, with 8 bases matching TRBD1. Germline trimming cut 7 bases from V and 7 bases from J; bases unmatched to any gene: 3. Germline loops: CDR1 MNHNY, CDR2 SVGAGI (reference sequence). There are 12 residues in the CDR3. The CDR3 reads CASTQGANTIYF. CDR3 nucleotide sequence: TGTGCCAGCACCCAGGGGGCTAACACCATATATTTT.

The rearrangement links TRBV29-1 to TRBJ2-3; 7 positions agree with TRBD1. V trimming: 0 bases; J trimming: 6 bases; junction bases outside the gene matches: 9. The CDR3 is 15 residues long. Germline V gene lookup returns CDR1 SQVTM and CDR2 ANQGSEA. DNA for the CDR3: TGCAGCGTTGAAGAGGGGGCCAGGGGGTCGGATACGCAGTATTTT. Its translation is CSVEEGARGSDTQYF.

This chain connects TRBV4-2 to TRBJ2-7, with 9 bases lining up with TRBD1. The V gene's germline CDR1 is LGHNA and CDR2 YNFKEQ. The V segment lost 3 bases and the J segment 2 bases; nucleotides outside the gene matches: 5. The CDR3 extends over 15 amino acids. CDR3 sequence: CASSHLGDRAYEQYF. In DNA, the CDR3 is TGTGCCAGCAGCCACCTGGGGGACAGGGCCTACGAGCAGTACTTC.

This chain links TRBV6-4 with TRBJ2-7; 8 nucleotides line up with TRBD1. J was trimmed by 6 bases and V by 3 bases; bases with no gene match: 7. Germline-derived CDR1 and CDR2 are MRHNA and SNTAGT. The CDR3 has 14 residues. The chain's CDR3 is CASSEWTGSREQYF. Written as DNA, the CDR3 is TGTGCCAGCAGTGAATGGACAGGGTCCCGCGAGCAGTACTTC.

The CDR3 protein is CASSLTQGGNTEAFF. The DNA for the CDR3 is TGTGCCAGCAGTTTAACACAGGGGGGGAACACTGAAGCTTTCTTT. V and J are TRBV28 and TRBJ1-1; 8 nucleotides agree with TRBD1. This CDR3 has 15 amino acids. Trimming removed 2 bases from V and 1 base from J; junction bases left unmatched: 3. Germline CDR1 MDHEN, CDR2 SYDVKM.

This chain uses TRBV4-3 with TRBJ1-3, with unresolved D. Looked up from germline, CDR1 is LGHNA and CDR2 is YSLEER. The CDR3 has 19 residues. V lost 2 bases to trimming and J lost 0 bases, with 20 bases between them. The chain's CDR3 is CASSQFGNNQPNSGNTIYF. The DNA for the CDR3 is TGCGCCAGCAGCCAATTCGGGAACAATCAACCCAACTCTGGAAACACCATATATTTT.

The chain's CDR3 is CASSLLGTEAYEQYF. In DNA, the CDR3 is TGTGCCAGCAGCTTATTAGGGACGGAGGCCTACGAGCAGTACTTC. This chain links TRBV11-1 with TRBJ2-7; D possibly uses TRBD1 or TRBD2 (5 bases each). This CDR3 has 15 residues. Per the germline V gene, CDR1 is SGHAT and CDR2 is FQDESV (reference sequence). The V end lost 2 bases, the J end lost 2 bases, and 13 bases lay between the germline ends.

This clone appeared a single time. In DNA, the CDR3 is TGTGCCAGCAGTTACTTGCAAGGGAGCTCCTACGAGCAGTACTTC. Translation gives CASSYLQGSSYEQYF. V gene TRBV6-5 combines with J gene TRBJ2-7; perhaps TRBD2 as D (5 bases). CDR1 and CDR2 (germline): MNHEY, SVGAGI. The V gene lost 1 base and the J gene lost 0 bases, with 10 bases spanning the gap. This CDR3 region has 15 residues.

This chain's CDR3 is CASSYGGNYGYTF. In DNA form, the CDR3 reads TGTGCCAGCAGTTACGGGGGTAACTATGGCTACACCTTC. The chain is built from TRBV6-5 and TRBJ1-2, with D possibly being TRBD1 (5 bases). CDR1 and CDR2 (germline): MNHEY, SVGAGI. Trimming left V 2 bases short and J 1 base short, with 5 bases between. The CDR3 is 13 amino acids.

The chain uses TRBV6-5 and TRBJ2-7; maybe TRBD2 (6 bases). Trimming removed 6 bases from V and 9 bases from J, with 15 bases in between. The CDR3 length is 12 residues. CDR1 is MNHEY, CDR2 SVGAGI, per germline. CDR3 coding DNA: TGTGCCAGCAGCCTACCGGGCGGGGTGCAGTACTTC. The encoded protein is CASSLPGGVQYF.

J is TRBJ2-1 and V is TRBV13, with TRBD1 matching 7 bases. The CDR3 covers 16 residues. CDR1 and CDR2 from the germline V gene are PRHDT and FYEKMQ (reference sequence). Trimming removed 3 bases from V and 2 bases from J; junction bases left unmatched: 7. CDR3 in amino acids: CASSLGTARAYNEQFF. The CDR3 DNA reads TGTGCCAGCAGCTTGGGGACAGCCAGAGCCTACAATGAGCAGTTCTTC.